This T cell receptor beta chain originates from a study of blood T cell repertoires in COVID-19. Whole-study context: There were acute and convalescent COVID-19 samples, and they came from the United States, Italy and Spain. PBMCs, B-cell-depleted T cells, or T cells provided the cDNA or gDNA that made up the material.

The CDR3 loop spans 16 amino acids. Germline lookup yields CDR1 MGHRA and CDR2 YSYEKL. After removal of 0 bases from V and 5 bases from J, the junction contained 4 bases not matched to a gene. Profiled with immunoSEQ multiplex PCR; TCRdb holds only in-frame clones, not every one. The sample has some 150,000 clones; 85% to 90% are singletons. The origin of this receptor is a woman in her 40s with acute or convalescent COVID-19. The chain recombines TRBV4-1 with TRBJ2-1, with 10 nucleotides matching TRBD1. The sample was peripheral blood. The CDR3 DNA reads TGCGCCAGCAGCCAAGATCTCGGGACAGGGGACAATGAGCAGTTCTTC. Translation: CASSQDLGTGDNEQFF.